This TCR beta chain originates from a study of cytomegalovirus exposure and HLA in healthy donors. PCR primers comprised 60 Vbeta and 13 Jbeta primers. Libraries were prepared by immunoSEQ multiplex PCR; TCRdb keeps only in-frame clonotypes and omits some of them. The table has 100,000 to 150,000 clones, about 68% seen once; the top ten hold 9.5% to 13%. The V gene's germline CDR1 is SGHVS and CDR2 FQNEAQ. V gave up 1 base and J gave up 5 bases; unmatched junction bases: 4. This CDR3 contains 15 residues. The sample taken for sequencing was PBMCs. The TCR sequence derives from a woman in her 50s in good health and CMV-seropositive. The V and J genes are TRBV7-8 and TRBJ2-2, with TRBD1 identical over 7 bases. The chain's CDR3 is CASSLEGARTGELFF. DNA for the CDR3: TGTGCCAGCAGCTTAGAGGGGGCGCGGACCGGGGAGCTGTTTTTT.